This T cell receptor (beta chain) came from a study of T cell responses to AZD1222 COVID-19 vaccine. V shed 2 bases, J shed 7 bases, and the junction held 7 bases outside the gene matches. The CDR3 has 14 amino acids. The germline CDR1 and CDR2 sequences are GTSNPN and SVGIG (reference sequence). Regarding this clone: Antigen: not known.

General study points: It was only a handful of AZD1222 recipients who were seropositive at baseline.

Assay used: immunoSEQ multiplex PCR; TCRdb lists only in-frame clones, some missing. This table has 120,000 or so clones, 80% to 90% appearing once. This sequence joins TRBV30 and TRBJ1-5; TRBD1 aligns across 8 bases. This clonotype was sampled from an adult in good health. Sequencing was performed on peripheral blood, taken on day 0 of MenACWY control vaccination. The CDR3 nucleotides read TGTGCCTGGAGTTTCGGGACAGGTCGACAGCCCCAGCATTTT. Translated, it gives CAWSFGTGRQPQHF.